The 15 T cell receptor beta chains below all came from one sample that was sequenced in a study of CD8 T cells in Susac syndrome. The authors reverse transcribed about 0.5 to 1 ug RNA with random hexamers. TCRdb reprocessed the immunoSEQ multiplex PCR reads via MiXCR and lists one record per CDR3 protein. The repertoire holds roughly 400,000 distinct CDR3 sequences, with more than 80% as singletons. What was sequenced was CD8+ T cells from PBMCs. These receptor sequences come from a human donor with multiple sclerosis.

This chain joins TRBV6-4 and TRBJ2-3; maybe TRBD1 (5 bases). The ends were cut back, 8 bases at V and 0 bases at J, with 12 bases in the middle. The length of the CDR3 is 14 residues. Germline V gives CDR1 MRHNA, CDR2 SNTAGT. The CDR3 region has the DNA TGTGCCAGCGGAACAGGAGATAGCACAGATACGCAGTATTTT. Its translation is CASGTGDSTDTQYF.

V and J are TRBV20-1 and TRBJ1-2, with 7 bases aligning to TRBD1. Losses at the gene ends were 1 base for V and 2 bases for J; bases not matched to a gene: 4. Germline CDR1 DFQATT, CDR2 SNEGSKA (reference sequence). The length of the CDR3 is 14 residues. The CDR3 region has the DNA TGCAGTGCTAGAGCTTCCAGGGGGAACTATGGCTACACCTTC. Amino acid sequence: CSARASRGNYGYTF.

V is TRBV2 and J is TRBJ2-5, with 7 nucleotides matching TRBD2. The CDR3 loop spans 14 amino acids. Looked up from germline, CDR1 is SNHLY and CDR2 is FYNNEI. J was trimmed by 4 bases and V by 11 bases; bases with no gene match: 13. In DNA form, the CDR3 reads TGTGCCTGTTACTTCGGACTAGTGGCAGAGACCCAGTACTTC. It encodes CACYFGLVAETQYF.

V and J are TRBV10-2 and TRBJ2-1, with D unresolved. V lost 4 bases and J lost 4, with 8 bases in between. The germline gives CDR1 WSHSY, CDR2 SAAADI. This CDR3 comprises 13 residues. The CDR3 is CASSVAKYNEQFF. The CDR3 nucleotides are TGCGCCAGCAGTGTTGCCAAATACAATGAGCAGTTCTTC.

The chain links TRBV27 to TRBJ2-7; possibly TRBD2 for D (6 bases). Trimming took 10 bases from V and 1 from J, leaving 14 bases between them. There are 13 residues in the CDR3. Looked up from germline, CDR1 is MNHEY and CDR2 is SMNVEV (reference sequence). CDR3 amino acids: CATLGGSSYEQYF. CDR3 bases: TGTGCCACCCTAGGAGGGTCGTCCTACGAGCAGTACTTC.

This clonotype appeared a single time. The V and J genes are TRBV27 and TRBJ2-1; unclear D gene. The V and J ends lost 4 bases and 7 bases respectively, with 23 bases between them. The CDR3 runs to 17 residues. Germline values: CDR1 MNHEY, CDR2 SMNVEV (reference sequence). The CDR3 spells CASSYSPYDMAGNEQFF. Written as DNA, the CDR3 is TGTGCCAGCAGTTATTCTCCCTACGACATGGCCGGGAATGAGCAGTTCTTC.

The V call is TRBV28, the J call TRBJ2-3, with TRBD2 identical over 14 bases. The CDR3 sequence is 18 residues long. Germline V gene sequence: CDR1 MDHEN, CDR2 SYDVKM. With 4 bases clipped from V and 0 bases from J, the junction kept 6 bases outside the gene matches. The CDR3 loop reads CASSSGTSGRGSTDTQYF. DNA for the CDR3: TGTGCCAGCAGTTCCGGGACTAGCGGGAGAGGTAGCACAGATACGCAGTATTTT.

CDR3: CASSSTFLGLAGHVRGDEQYF. For the CDR3, the DNA is TGTGCCAGCAGTTCCACCTTTCTCGGACTAGCGGGACATGTACGGGGCGACGAGCAGTACTTC. The J gene is TRBJ2-7, the V gene TRBV28; 12 bases are a match to TRBD2. After removal of 4 bases from V and 5 bases from J, the junction contained 24 bases not matched to a gene. Germline lookup yields CDR1 MDHEN and CDR2 SYDVKM. The CDR3 contains 21 residues.

This clonotype was seen more than once but under ten times. CDR3 protein: CASRGSQETQYF. In nucleotides, the CDR3 is TGTGCCAGCAGGGGCAGCCAAGAGACCCAGTACTTC. The rearrangement uses TRBV6-1 and TRBJ2-5; D not resolved. Trimming shortened V by 6 bases and J by 1 base, and 6 bases separated the two germline ends. The CDR3 contains 12 residues. Germline V gives CDR1 MNHNS, CDR2 SASEGT.

J is TRBJ1-4 and V is TRBV6-6, with 9 positions matching TRBD1. Unmatched junction bases numbered 5, after V lost 4 bases and J lost 2 bases. Looked up from germline, CDR1 is MNHNY and CDR2 is SVGAGI (reference sequence). The CDR3 loop spans 16 amino acids. CDR3 residues: CASSSVDRGTNEKLFF. The CDR3 nucleotides read TGTGCCAGCAGTTCGGTGGACAGGGGTACTAATGAAAAACTGTTTTTT.

The chain joins TRBV23-1 to TRBJ2-3; perhaps TRBD1 as D (6 bases). TRBV23-1 is filed as an ORF, its function uncertain. This CDR3 contains 18 residues. Trimming pared 3 bases from V and 2 bases from J, leaving 21 bases between. The CDR3 DNA sequence: TGCGCCAGCAGTCACTTCACCCACCGGACAGACTTCACAGATACGCAGTATTTT. Its protein is CASSHFTHRTDFTDTQYF.

The CDR3: CASSLVRTSDRSSYNEQFF. CDR3 coding DNA: TGTGCCAGCAGCTTAGTTCGGACTAGCGACCGGAGCTCCTACAATGAGCAGTTCTTC. The V gene is TRBV7-2, the J gene TRBJ2-1; TRBD2 matches at 9 bases. The CDR3 is made up of 19 amino acids. The V gene's germline CDR1 is SGHTA and CDR2 FQGNSA. The V and J ends lost 1 base and 0 bases, in that order; junction bases with no gene match: 10.

This clonotype was recorded once. The chain uses TRBV7-6 and TRBJ2-4; 8 positions agree with TRBD2. J lost 8 bases, V lost 5 bases, and 8 bases had no gene match. Germline CDR1 reads SGHVS; CDR2 reads FNYEAQ. The CDR3 sequence is 14 residues long. In DNA form, the CDR3 reads TGTGCCAGCAGCCCGACCCGGGGGGGGGACATTCAGTACTTC. Its protein product is CASSPTRGGDIQYF.

The chain joins TRBV28 to TRBJ2-1; D remains unclear. The germline V and J ends were trimmed by 8 bases and 8 bases, with 7 bases remaining between them. The germline CDR1 and CDR2 sequences are MDHEN and SYDVKM. This CDR3 comprises 10 residues. The chain's CDR3 is CASAKDEQFF. The CDR3 coding sequence is TGTGCCAGCGCTAAGGATGAGCAGTTCTTC.

The V and J genes are TRBV12-3 or TRBV12-4 and TRBJ2-5; possibly TRBD1 for D (7 bases). The CDR3 is 17 residues long. Trimming stripped 3 bases from V and 1 base from J, with 18 bases between. The CDR3 DNA is TGTGCCAGCAGTTTGTGGGATGGAGGGGGCTCCCAAGAGACCCAGTACTTC. It is translated as CASSLWDGGGSQETQYF.